The 6 T cell receptor beta chains given below trace back to one sample, sequenced in a study of immune heterogeneity within non-small cell lung tumors. With approximately 0.6 ug used per sample, the template was genomic DNA from bulk tumor. Collection of several biopsies per primary tumor, spaced far apart, took place during surgery. Patients underwent curative surgery for untreated, newly diagnosed non-small cell lung cancer. A first 10-cycle multiplex round used 32 V-gene and 13 J-gene primers on TCR beta CDR3. One entry per CDR3 protein results from TCRdb running MiXCR on the multiplex PCR reads. This sample carries about 5,000 distinct CDR3 sequences, around a fifth of them seen once, and the ten largest clones take approximately 15%. The sample comprised lung tumor tissue. The receptors were sampled from a man between 60 and 70 years old with non-small cell lung cancer.

This clonotype is judged medium-sized. The chain has TRBV19 and TRBJ2-5; D may be TRBD1 (6 bases). The ends were cut back, 3 bases at V and 4 bases at J, with 15 bases in the middle. The CDR3 consists of 15 residues. CDR1 LNHDA and CDR2 SQIVND come from the germline V gene (reference sequence). CDR3 protein: CASSIGGRGLETQYF. The CDR3 bases are TGTGCCAGTAGTATTGGTGGCAGGGGTTTAGAGACCCAGTACTTC.

This clonotype was picked up many times. The chain combines TRBV28 with TRBJ2-3; 7 bases line up with TRBD1. The J segment lost 6 bases and the V segment lost 2 bases, leaving 8 bases of the junction unmatched. Per germline, CDR1 MDHEN and CDR2 SYDVKM. There are 15 residues in the CDR3. The CDR3 DNA sequence: TGTGCCAGCAGTTTAAACAGGGGTAGCTTGGATACGCAGTATTTT. Its protein product is CASSLNRGSLDTQYF.

Details on this clonotype: A much larger clone lies a single base off, so this may be a read error. The J gene is TRBJ1-6, the V gene TRBV6-1; D is perhaps TRBD1 (5 bases). The CDR3 has 12 residues. The V gene's germline CDR1 is MNHNS and CDR2 SASEGT. V was cut by 8 bases and J by 7 bases, with 9 bases left in between. The CDR3 DNA is TGTGCCAGCCGGGACCGAAATTCACCCCTCCACTTT. Amino acid sequence: CASRDRNSPLHF.

With regard to this clonotype: This may stem from a read error, because a much larger clone lies one nucleotide away. The chain couples TRBV7-7 to TRBJ2-1; D remains ambiguous. This CDR3 is 15 amino acids long. The germline V gene has CDR1 SSHAT and CDR2 FNYEAQ (reference sequence). Here the CDR3 reads CASSLESSSYNEQFF. DNA for the CDR3: TGTGCTAGCAGCTTGGAAAGTAGCTCCTACAATGAGCAGTTCTTC.

By share of the sample, this clonotype is medium-sized (0.01 to 0.1%). This sequence joins TRBV27 and TRBJ1-5; D may be TRBD1 (5 bases). The CDR3 totals 15 residues. Trimming left V 0 bases short and J 1 base short, with 7 bases between. CDR1 is MNHEY and CDR2 is SMNVEV in the germline V gene (reference sequence). The CDR3: CASSLSYRSNQPQHF. For the CDR3, the DNA is TGTGCCAGCAGTTTATCCTACAGGAGCAATCAGCCCCAGCATTTT.

Within the sample, this clonotype is medium-sized. The chain uses TRBV3-1 and TRBJ1-2; D call uncertain. V was pared by 2 bases and J by 6 bases, with 13 bases between. This CDR3 comprises 14 residues. Germline CDR1 is LGHDT and CDR2 is YNNKEL (reference sequence). CDR3 amino acids: CASSQTWTADGYTF. In DNA form, the CDR3 reads TGTGCCAGCAGCCAAACCTGGACGGCGGATGGCTACACCTTC.